This T cell receptor beta chain stems from a study of shared T cell receptors in the human thymus. Per the germline V gene, CDR1 is SGHNT and CDR2 is YENEEA. The junction had 7 bases not matched to a gene; V was cut back by 4 bases and J by 4 bases. The CDR3 extends over 16 amino acids. Produced via immunoSEQ multiplex PCR; TCRdb's table is partial and in-frame only. The sample gives approximately 490,000 clones, around 78% of which show up once; roughly 0.013% is in the top ten. This clone was detected only a few times. The same sample was also studied in work on human thymus T cells.

The specimen sequenced was thymocytes. The chain joins TRBV11-3 to TRBJ2-2; TRBD2 aligns across 9 bases. The clonotype comes from a boy less than two years old with a congenital heart defect. The CDR3 is CASSSNSGRSTGELFF. In DNA, the CDR3 is TGTGCCAGCAGCTCTAACAGCGGGAGGAGCACCGGGGAGCTGTTTTTT.